A selection of T cell receptor beta chains follows, all from one sample in a study of blood T cells in healthy people across ages. TCRdb reprocessed the 5' RACE reads with MiXCR, giving one entry per CDR3 protein. The data hold 1.5 million to 2 million distinct CDR3 sequences, with around 36% observed a single time. What was sequenced was blood. These TCRs come from a woman aged 25-40 years in good health. Both conserved end residues are part of each CDR3. The D gene is left open where the match is weak. A row's size may be missing; if present it is once, few, many or a size class.

d_call: .; v_call: TRBV30; j_call: TRBJ2-1; clone_size: few; cdr3_length: 13; cdr3_aa: CAWSLAGYNEQFF; cdr3_nt: TGTGCCTGGAGCCTAGCCGGCTACAATGAGCAGTTCTTC
d_call: TRBD2; v_call: TRBV28; j_call: TRBJ2-7; clone_size: .; cdr3_length: 15; cdr3_aa: CASRGVSGSSYEQYF; cdr3_nt: TGTGCCAGCAGGGGGGTTAGCGGGAGCTCTTACGAGCAGTACTTC
d_call: .; v_call: TRBV10-2; j_call: TRBJ2-5; clone_size: .; cdr3_length: 16; cdr3_aa: CASSESGPSVSETQYF; cdr3_nt: TGCGCCAGCAGTGAGTCAGGCCCGAGTGTCTCGGAGACCCAGTACTTC
d_call: TRBD2; v_call: TRBV7-2; j_call: TRBJ2-1; clone_size: few; cdr3_length: 15; cdr3_aa: CASQRGGTHYNEQFF; cdr3_nt: TGTGCCAGCCAGCGGGGGGGTACCCATTACAATGAGCAGTTCTTC
d_call: .; v_call: TRBV27; j_call: TRBJ2-3; clone_size: few; cdr3_length: 13; cdr3_aa: CAASAGPTDTQYF; cdr3_nt: TGTGCCGCCTCCGCAGGGCCCACAGATACGCAGTATTTT
d_call: .; v_call: TRBV18; j_call: TRBJ1-2; clone_size: few; cdr3_length: 13; cdr3_aa: CASTPDGFYGYTF; cdr3_nt: TGTGCCAGCACACCAGACGGTTTCTATGGCTACACCTTC
d_call: TRBD2; v_call: TRBV7-9; j_call: TRBJ2-1; clone_size: few; cdr3_length: 16; cdr3_aa: CASSSGPLAGVSEQFF; cdr3_nt: TGTGCCAGCAGCTCAGGTCCGCTAGCGGGAGTCAGTGAGCAGTTCTTC
d_call: .; v_call: TRBV7-6; j_call: TRBJ1-2; clone_size: .; cdr3_length: 14; cdr3_aa: CASRRLQGRHGYTF; cdr3_nt: TGTGCCAGCAGAAGATTACAGGGACGTCATGGCTACACCTTC
d_call: .; v_call: TRBV28; j_call: TRBJ2-3; clone_size: few; cdr3_length: 14; cdr3_aa: CASSWSRVRDTQYF; cdr3_nt: TGTGCCAGCAGTTGGTCCAGGGTCCGGGATACGCAGTATTTT
d_call: .; v_call: TRBV27; j_call: TRBJ2-6; clone_size: .; cdr3_length: 15; cdr3_aa: CASGRVGLGANVLTF; cdr3_nt: TGTGCCAGCGGGCGCGTAGGCCTTGGGGCCAACGTCCTGACTTTC
d_call: TRBD1; v_call: TRBV4-1; j_call: TRBJ1-1; clone_size: few; cdr3_length: 14; cdr3_aa: CASSPTGEYTEAFF; cdr3_nt: TGCGCCAGCAGCCCTACAGGGGAGTACACTGAAGCTTTCTTT
d_call: .; v_call: TRBV4-1; j_call: TRBJ2-6; clone_size: .; cdr3_length: 19; cdr3_aa: CASSQDLQERVRGANVLTF; cdr3_nt: TGCGCCAGCAGCCAAGATTTGCAGGAGAGGGTCCGCGGGGCCAACGTCCTGACTTTC
d_call: .; v_call: TRBV12-3/TRBV12-4; j_call: TRBJ2-4; clone_size: .; cdr3_length: 16; cdr3_aa: CASTQRMGGTENIQYF; cdr3_nt: TGTGCCAGCACCCAGAGAATGGGAGGGACAGAAAACATTCAGTACTTC
d_call: .; v_call: TRBV28; j_call: TRBJ1-2; clone_size: few; cdr3_length: 15; cdr3_aa: CASSPRARTIYGYTF; cdr3_nt: TGTGCCAGCAGTCCAAGGGCCAGGACAATATATGGCTACACCTTC
d_call: TRBD2; v_call: TRBV28; j_call: TRBJ2-1; clone_size: .; cdr3_length: 16; cdr3_aa: CASNPTSGRPWDEQFF; cdr3_nt: TGTGCCAGCAACCCTACTAGCGGGAGGCCGTGGGATGAGCAGTTCTTC
d_call: .; v_call: TRBV20-1; j_call: TRBJ2-5; clone_size: many; cdr3_length: 15; cdr3_aa: CSAGFSRGQGETQYF; cdr3_nt: TGCAGTGCTGGCTTTTCTCGGGGGCAAGGAGAGACCCAGTACTTC
d_call: TRBD2; v_call: TRBV28; j_call: TRBJ2-1; clone_size: .; cdr3_length: 13; cdr3_aa: CASSSSTSGGQFF; cdr3_nt: TGTGCCAGCAGTTCCTCTACTAGCGGGGGGCAGTTCTTC
d_call: TRBD1; v_call: TRBV5-1; j_call: TRBJ2-7; clone_size: few; cdr3_length: 14; cdr3_aa: CASSGQGATYERYF; cdr3_nt: TGCGCCAGCAGCGGGCAGGGGGCGACCTACGAGCGGTACTTC
d_call: .; v_call: TRBV12-3/TRBV12-4; j_call: TRBJ2-5; clone_size: .; cdr3_length: 13; cdr3_aa: CASSLGADETQYF; cdr3_nt: TGTGCCAGCAGTTTGGGGGCCGACGAGACCCAGTACTTC
d_call: TRBD2; v_call: TRBV4-1; j_call: TRBJ2-1; clone_size: .; cdr3_length: 17; cdr3_aa: CASSHPIKREGFDEQFF; cdr3_nt: TGCGCCAGCAGCCACCCCATTAAGCGGGAGGGGTTCGATGAGCAGTTCTTC
d_call: .; v_call: TRBV4-1; j_call: TRBJ1-2; clone_size: few; cdr3_length: 14; cdr3_aa: CASSQSGTDYGYTF; cdr3_nt: TGCGCCAGCAGCCAATCCGGGACGGATTATGGCTACACCTTC
d_call: TRBD1; v_call: TRBV7-9; j_call: TRBJ1-1; clone_size: .; cdr3_length: 15; cdr3_aa: CASSSKTGESGGAFF; cdr3_nt: TGTGCCAGCAGTTCAAAAACAGGGGAGTCAGGTGGAGCTTTCTTT
d_call: .; v_call: TRBV7-8; j_call: TRBJ1-2; clone_size: .; cdr3_length: 16; cdr3_aa: CASSYTGTPDRHGYTF; cdr3_nt: TGTGCCAGCAGTTATACCGGGACTCCAGACAGGCATGGCTACACCTTC
d_call: TRBD2; v_call: TRBV29-1; j_call: TRBJ2-2; clone_size: .; cdr3_length: 16; cdr3_aa: CSVRSPAGGLTGELLF; cdr3_nt: TGCAGCGTTAGATCACCAGCGGGAGGCCTGACCGGGGAGCTGCTTTTT
d_call: .; v_call: TRBV5-1; j_call: TRBJ2-5; clone_size: .; cdr3_length: 14; cdr3_aa: CASSLAGKLETQYF; cdr3_nt: TGCGCCAGCAGCTTGGCTGGGAAACTAGAGACCCAGTACTTC
d_call: .; v_call: TRBV7-8; j_call: TRBJ2-3; clone_size: few; cdr3_length: 16; cdr3_aa: CASSLGVSGYTDTQYF; cdr3_nt: TGTGCCAGCAGCTTAGGGGTTTCCGGGTACACAGATACGCAGTATTTT
d_call: .; v_call: TRBV4-1; j_call: TRBJ2-3; clone_size: .; cdr3_length: 14; cdr3_aa: CASSQVRSTDTQYF; cdr3_nt: TGCGCCAGCAGCCAAGTTCGGAGCACAGATACGCAGTATTTT
d_call: TRBD2; v_call: TRBV20-1; j_call: TRBJ2-3; clone_size: many; cdr3_length: 16; cdr3_aa: CSARPTSGGRTDTQYF; cdr3_nt: TGCAGTGCCCGGCCGACTAGCGGGGGACGCACAGATACGCAGTATTTT
d_call: TRBD1; v_call: TRBV24-1; j_call: TRBJ1-5; clone_size: few; cdr3_length: 14; cdr3_aa: CATSDDRADQPQHF; cdr3_nt: TGTGCCACCAGTGATGACAGGGCCGATCAGCCCCAGCATTTT
d_call: TRBD2; v_call: TRBV10-3; j_call: TRBJ2-5; clone_size: .; cdr3_length: 18; cdr3_aa: CAISDRGGGPSSLQTQYF; cdr3_nt: TGTGCCATCAGTGATCGGGGGGGCGGGCCTAGTTCTCTGCAGACCCAGTACTTC
d_call: .; v_call: TRBV20-1; j_call: TRBJ2-7; clone_size: many; cdr3_length: 13; cdr3_aa: CSARTVSSYEQYF; cdr3_nt: TGCAGTGCTAGGACAGTTAGCTCCTACGAGCAGTACTTC
d_call: .; v_call: TRBV7-9; j_call: TRBJ2-5; clone_size: .; cdr3_length: 16; cdr3_aa: CASSFSGDGVQETQYF; cdr3_nt: TGTGCCAGCAGCTTTTCAGGTGACGGGGTTCAAGAGACCCAGTACTTC
d_call: .; v_call: TRBV5-1; j_call: TRBJ1-1; clone_size: .; cdr3_length: 16; cdr3_aa: CASSLGRRGGNTEAFF; cdr3_nt: TGCGCCAGCAGCCTGGGACGGCGCGGGGGGAACACTGAAGCTTTCTTT
d_call: .; v_call: TRBV9; j_call: TRBJ2-7; clone_size: .; cdr3_length: 16; cdr3_aa: CASSVGAYPASYEQYF; cdr3_nt: TGTGCCAGCAGCGTGGGGGCCTATCCTGCCTCCTACGAGCAGTACTTC
d_call: TRBD1; v_call: TRBV9; j_call: TRBJ2-1; clone_size: .; cdr3_length: 15; cdr3_aa: CASSAEGGEGDEQFF; cdr3_nt: TGTGCCAGCAGCGCCGAAGGGGGCGAAGGTGATGAGCAGTTCTTC
d_call: .; v_call: TRBV7-9; j_call: TRBJ1-2; clone_size: few; cdr3_length: 16; cdr3_aa: CASSSRDYEDQYGYTF; cdr3_nt: TGTGCCAGCAGCAGCCGGGACTACGAAGACCAGTATGGCTACACCTTC
d_call: .; v_call: TRBV12-3/TRBV12-4; j_call: TRBJ1-1; clone_size: .; cdr3_length: 12; cdr3_aa: CASMTVNTEAFF; cdr3_nt: TGTGCCAGCATGACGGTGAACACTGAAGCTTTCTTT
d_call: .; v_call: TRBV11-2; j_call: TRBJ2-5; clone_size: .; cdr3_length: 13; cdr3_aa: CASSLDHRETQYF; cdr3_nt: TGTGCCAGCAGCTTAGACCACCGGGAGACCCAGTACTTC
d_call: TRBD2; v_call: TRBV7-9; j_call: TRBJ2-5; clone_size: few; cdr3_length: 20; cdr3_aa: CASSPRKPGLAGEAWETQYF; cdr3_nt: TGTGCCAGCAGCCCCCGAAAACCCGGACTAGCGGGGGAGGCATGGGAGACCCAGTACTTC
d_call: .; v_call: TRBV4-1; j_call: TRBJ2-7; clone_size: many; cdr3_length: 15; cdr3_aa: CASSQEEGRNYEQYF; cdr3_nt: TGCGCCAGCAGCCAAGAAGAGGGGAGGAACTACGAGCAGTACTTC
d_call: TRBD1; v_call: TRBV7-3; j_call: TRBJ2-7; clone_size: .; cdr3_length: 16; cdr3_aa: CASSFTGTGVSSEQYF; cdr3_nt: TGTGCCAGCAGCTTTACAGGGACAGGGGTATCGAGCGAGCAGTACTTC
d_call: TRBD2; v_call: TRBV28; j_call: TRBJ2-1; clone_size: .; cdr3_length: 16; cdr3_aa: CASSSLAGGPFNEQFF; cdr3_nt: TGTGCCAGCAGTTCTCTAGCGGGAGGGCCCTTCAATGAGCAGTTCTTC
d_call: TRBD1; v_call: TRBV6-2/TRBV6-3; j_call: TRBJ2-5; clone_size: few; cdr3_length: 14; cdr3_aa: CASIGGLTKETQYF; cdr3_nt: TGTGCCAGCATAGGGGGCCTAACCAAAGAGACCCAGTACTTC